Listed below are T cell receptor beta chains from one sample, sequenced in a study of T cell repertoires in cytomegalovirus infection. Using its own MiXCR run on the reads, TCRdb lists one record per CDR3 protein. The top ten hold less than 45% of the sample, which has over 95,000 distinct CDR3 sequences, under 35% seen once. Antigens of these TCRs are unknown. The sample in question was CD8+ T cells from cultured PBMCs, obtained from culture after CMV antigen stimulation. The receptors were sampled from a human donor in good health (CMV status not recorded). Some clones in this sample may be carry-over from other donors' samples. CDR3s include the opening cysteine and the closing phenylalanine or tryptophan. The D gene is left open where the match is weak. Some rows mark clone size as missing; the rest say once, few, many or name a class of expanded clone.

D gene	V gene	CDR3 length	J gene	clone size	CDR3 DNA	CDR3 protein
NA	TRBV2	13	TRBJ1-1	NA	TGTGCCAGCAGTGAATTTGTGAGGACTGAAGCTTTCTTT	CASSEFVRTEAFF
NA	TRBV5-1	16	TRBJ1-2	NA	TGCGCCAGCAGCTTCGGACCGGAAATAGCTAACTATGGCTACACCTTC	CASSFGPEIANYGYTF
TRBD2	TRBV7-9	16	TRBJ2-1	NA	TGTGCCAGCAGCCAGAAACTAGCGAGCTCCTACAATGAGCAGTTCTTC	CASSQKLASSYNEQFF
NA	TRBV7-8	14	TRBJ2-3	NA	TGTGCCAGCAGCTTCCTGTATAGCACAGATACGCAGTATTTT	CASSFLYSTDTQYF
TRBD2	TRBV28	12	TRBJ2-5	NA	TGTGCCAGCGGACTAGATAGAGAGACCCAGTACTTC	CASGLDRETQYF
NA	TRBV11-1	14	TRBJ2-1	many	TGTGCCAGCAGCCCTAGAGGGGTATATTATGAGCAGTTCTTC	CASSPRGVYYEQFF
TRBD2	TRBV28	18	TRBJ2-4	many	TGTGCCAGCAGTTTCCCTCGGGGCGGGGGGTTAGCCAAAAACATTCAGTACTTC	CASSFPRGGGLAKNIQYF
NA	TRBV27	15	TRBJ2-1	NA	TGTGCCAGCACCAAATGGGGCCCCAATACCAATGAGCAGTTCTTC	CASTKWGPNTNEQFF
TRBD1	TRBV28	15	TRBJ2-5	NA	TGTGCCAGCAGTGGACGGGACAGGGTTAGGGAGACCCAGTACTTC	CASSGRDRVRETQYF
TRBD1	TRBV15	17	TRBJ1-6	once	TGTGCCACCAGCAACCCCCGGGGGACAGGGGTTAATTCACCCCTCCACTTT	CATSNPRGTGVNSPLHF
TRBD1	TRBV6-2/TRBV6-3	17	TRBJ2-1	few	TGTGCCAGCAGTTACGGGACAGGGGCTTGGGCCTACAATGAGCAGTTCTTC	CASSYGTGAWAYNEQFF
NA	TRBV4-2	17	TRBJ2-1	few	TGTGCCAGCAGCCACCCCCATGGGGTAGACTCCTACAATGAGCAGTTCTTC	CASSHPHGVDSYNEQFF
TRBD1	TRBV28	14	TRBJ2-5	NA	TGTGCCAGCAGTCAGCTGACAGGGGAAGAGACCCAGTACTTC	CASSQLTGEETQYF
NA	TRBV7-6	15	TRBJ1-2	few	TGTGCCAGCAGCTTCGCCTTCGACAAGTCTCGCGGCTACACCTTC	CASSFAFDKSRGYTF
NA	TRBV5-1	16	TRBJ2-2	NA	TGCGCCAGCAGCTCGAATGCCAGGGTAAACACCGGGGAGCTGTTTTTT	CASSSNARVNTGELFF
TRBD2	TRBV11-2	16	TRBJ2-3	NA	TGTGCCAGCAGCGACCAGATAGCGGGGGACACAGATACGCAGTATTTT	CASSDQIAGDTDTQYF
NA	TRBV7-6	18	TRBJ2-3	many	TGTGCCAGCAGCTTAGACCCCTCGCGCGGGGGCACAACAGATACGCAGTATTTT	CASSLDPSRGGTTDTQYF
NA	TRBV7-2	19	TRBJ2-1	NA	TGTGCCAGCAGCTTGAGTTGGCTATTGTTGAATTCCACCTACAATGAGCAGTTCTTC	CASSLSWLLLNSTYNEQFF
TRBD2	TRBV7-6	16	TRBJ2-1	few	TGTGCCAGCAGCTCATTAGCGGGGGGTATCTACAATGAGCAGTTCTTC	CASSSLAGGIYNEQFF
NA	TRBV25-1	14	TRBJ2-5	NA	TGTGCCAGCAGTGAACCACAGGAACAAGAGACCCAGTACTTC	CASSEPQEQETQYF
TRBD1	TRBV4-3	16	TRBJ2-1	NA	TGCGCCAGCAGCCAAGCCCTGGACAGGGGACGGAATGAGCAGTTCTTC	CASSQALDRGRNEQFF
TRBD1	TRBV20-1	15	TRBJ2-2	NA	TGCAGTGCAAGTACCGGGACAGGGCTGACCGGGGAGCTGTTTTTT	CSASTGTGLTGELFF
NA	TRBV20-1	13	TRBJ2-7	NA	TGCAGTGCTCCAACACTGTCCGGCGACGAGCAGTACTTC	CSAPTLSGDEQYF
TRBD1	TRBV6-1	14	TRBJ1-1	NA	TGTGCCAGCAGACAGGGGCTTCCGAACACTGAAGCTTTCTTT	CASRQGLPNTEAFF
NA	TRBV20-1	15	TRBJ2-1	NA	TGCAGTGCTAGGGTTACCCTAGGGACCTACAATGAGCAGTTCTTC	CSARVTLGTYNEQFF
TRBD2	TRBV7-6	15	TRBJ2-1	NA	TGTGCCAGCAGCTTAGGACGGGGGGGCCTAGATGAGCAGTTCTTC	CASSLGRGGLDEQFF
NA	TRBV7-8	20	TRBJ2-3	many	TGTGCCAGCAGCTCAGCGAAGGGGGCAAGCGGGGGCCCCCACACAGATACGCAGTATTTT	CASSSAKGASGGPHTDTQYF
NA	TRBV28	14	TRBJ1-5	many	TGTGCCAGCAGGACCCTAAATAGGAATCAGCCCCAGCATTTT	CASRTLNRNQPQHF
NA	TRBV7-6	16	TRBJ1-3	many	TGTGCCAGCAGCTTTGGTTGGCAGGACTCTGGAAACACCATATATTTT	CASSFGWQDSGNTIYF
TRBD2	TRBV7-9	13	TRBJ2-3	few	TGTGCCAGCAAAGCGGGGGGCCAAGATACGCAGTATTTT	CASKAGGQDTQYF
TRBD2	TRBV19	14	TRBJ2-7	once	TGTGCCAGTAGTATTACCGGGACTACAAACGAGCAGTACTTC	CASSITGTTNEQYF
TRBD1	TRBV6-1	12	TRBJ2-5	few	TGTGCCAGCAGGACAGGGTCAGAGACCCAGTACTTC	CASRTGSETQYF
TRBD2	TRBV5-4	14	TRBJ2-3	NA	TGTGCCAGCCGCCCTAGCGGGTGCTTGGATACGCAGTATTTT	CASRPSGCLDTQYF